The next 9 T cell receptor beta chains were all read from a single sample in a study of shared clonotypes between healthy human individuals. Method: immunoSEQ multiplex PCR; TCRdb's copy keeps in-frame clones and lacks some. The sample includes more than 2 million clones, 93% of them seen just once. The naive CD8 fraction comprised CD45RO-negative cells positively selected for CCR7 and excluded terminally differentiated effector memory CD45RA+ cells. Specimen: naive CD8+ T cells from PBMCs. The receptors originated from a man younger than 35 in good health. Some clones in this sample may be carry-over from other donors' samples.

This chain uses TRBV9 with TRBJ2-7; D gene unclear. The germline V gene has CDR1 SGDLS and CDR2 YYNGEE. Deletions cut 2 bases from V and 3 bases from J, with 12 bases between. The CDR3 is made up of 14 amino acids. In DNA form, the CDR3 reads TGTGCCAGCAGCGTGGGCGCTAACGGCTACGAGCAGTACTTC. Translating it yields CASSVGANGYEQYF.

V and J are TRBV5-1 and TRBJ2-1; 11 bases are shared with TRBD2. The CDR3 length is 18 residues. V dropped 0 bases and J dropped 2; count of bases not matched to a gene: 7. Germline V gives CDR1 SGHRS, CDR2 YFSETQ. This CDR3 is CASSLAVILAGAYNEQFF. CDR3 nucleotide sequence: TGCGCCAGCAGCTTGGCCGTGATACTAGCGGGAGCCTACAATGAGCAGTTCTTC.

V usage is TRBV28 and J usage is TRBJ2-5; TRBD2 is a possible D gene (6 bases). The end of the DNA is better explained by TRBJ2-7, so the J call may be wrong. Germline CDR1 MDHEN, CDR2 SYDVKM. CDR3 length: 16 amino acids. Written as DNA, the CDR3 is TGTGCCAGCAGTTTTAGTGTCCGGGAGAGAGTCCACGAGCAGTACTTC. Translating it yields CASSFSVRERVHEQYF.

This clone has just one count. The chain employs TRBV29-1 and TRBJ2-7, with a weak D call TRBD1 (5 bases). The CDR3 is 14 amino acids. The V gene lost 5 bases and the J gene lost 5 bases, with 19 bases spanning the gap. Germline V gives CDR1 SQVTM, CDR2 ANQGSEA. CDR3 nucleotides: TGCAGCGTTCAATCCGACAGCCCGGTCGACGAGCAGTACTTC. Its translation is CSVQSDSPVDEQYF.

The rearrangement links TRBV19 to TRBJ2-7, with D unclear. V gave up 1 base and J gave up 4 bases, with 14 bases separating them. The germline V gene has CDR1 LNHDA and CDR2 SQIVND (reference sequence). This CDR3 is 15 amino acids long. In DNA, the CDR3 is TGTGCCAGTAGTATAGTGGCAGGAATAGAATACGAGCAGTACTTC. Translation: CASSIVAGIEYEQYF.

Here the CDR3 DNA reads TGCGCCAGCAGCCATTTCTGGTCGGCAGGGGCCTACGAGCAGTACTTC. Its translation is CASSHFWSAGAYEQYF. The chain links TRBV4-1 to TRBJ2-7; TRBD1 is a possible D gene (6 bases). The germline CDR1 and CDR2 sequences are MGHRA and YSYEKL. V lost 3 bases and J 2 bases, leaving 17 bases between the germline ends. The CDR3 contains 16 residues.

This clone was seen only once. The CDR3 is CSATPGQYNEQFF. The CDR3 DNA reads as TGCAGCGCTACCCCGGGACAATACAATGAGCAGTTCTTC. The chain links TRBV29-1 to TRBJ2-1, with D possibly TRBD1 on 6 matching bases. The CDR3 totals 13 residues. The V gene's germline CDR1 is SQVTM and CDR2 ANQGSEA. The V gene lost 7 bases and the J gene lost 4 bases, with 14 bases spanning the gap.

The V and J genes are TRBV28 and TRBJ2-7, with TRBD1 identical over 9 bases. CDR3 length: 14 amino acids. With V trimmed by 4 bases and J by 4 bases, 5 bases remained unmatched. Germline V gene lookup returns CDR1 MDHEN and CDR2 SYDVKM. In nucleotides, the CDR3 is TGTGCCAGCAGTTACTCCGGGACAGGGTACGAGCAGTACTTC. Translation: CASSYSGTGYEQYF.

About this clone: This sample also contains other DNA sequences that code for the same CDR3. The V gene is TRBV7-9, the J gene TRBJ2-7, with 7 bases matching TRBD1. Germline V lookup: CDR1 SEHNR, CDR2 FQNEAQ (reference sequence). This CDR3 contains 12 residues. Trimming removed 5 bases from V and 6 bases from J; junction bases left unmatched: 4. This chain's CDR3 is CASSRSGGEQYF. CDR3 nucleotide sequence: TGTGCCAGCAGCAGGTCAGGGGGCGAGCAGTACTTC.